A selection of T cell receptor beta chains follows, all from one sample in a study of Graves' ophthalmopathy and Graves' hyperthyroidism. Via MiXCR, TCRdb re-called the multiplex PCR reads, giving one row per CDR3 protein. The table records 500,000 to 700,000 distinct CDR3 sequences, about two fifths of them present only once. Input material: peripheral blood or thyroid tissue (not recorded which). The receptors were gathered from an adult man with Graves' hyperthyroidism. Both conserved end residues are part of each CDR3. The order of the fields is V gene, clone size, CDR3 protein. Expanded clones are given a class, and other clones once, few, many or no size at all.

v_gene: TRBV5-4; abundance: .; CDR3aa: CASSFGGGDRELFF
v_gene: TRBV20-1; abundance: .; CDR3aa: CSARDQGTEAFF
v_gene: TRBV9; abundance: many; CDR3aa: CASSVGTSGTYEQYF
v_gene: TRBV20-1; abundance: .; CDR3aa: CSARDPGSDTEAFF
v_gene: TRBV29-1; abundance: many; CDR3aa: CSVQTQGNTEAFF
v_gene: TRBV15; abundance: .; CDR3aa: CATSSVERNTEAFF
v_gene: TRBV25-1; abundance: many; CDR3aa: CASSEWGKETQYF
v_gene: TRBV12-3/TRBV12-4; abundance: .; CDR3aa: CASSWGLGTETQYF
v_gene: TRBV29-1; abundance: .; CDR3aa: CSLEGGAKGGETEAFF
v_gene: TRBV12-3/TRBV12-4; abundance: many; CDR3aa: CASSPGQGYQETQYF